Listed below are T cell receptor beta chains from one sample, sequenced in a study of CD8 T cells in ankylosing spondylitis. Using its own MiXCR run on the 5' RACE reads, TCRdb lists one record per CDR3 protein. The sample yields about 260,000 distinct CDR3 sequences, roughly a quarter seen once. Sequencing used blood, either unsorted or a sorted T cell fraction (not recorded which). The receptors stem from a male donor with ankylosing spondylitis or in good health (not recorded which). The CDR3 runs from the conserved cysteine through the conserved F or W. Each record gives: D gene, J gene, clone size, V gene, CDR3 DNA, CDR3 protein. The D gene is left open where the match is weak. Clone size is not always given. Where it is, it says once, few, many or a class for expanded clones.

d_gene: -; j_gene: TRBJ2-5; abundance: -; v_gene: TRBV20-1; CDR3nt: TGCAGTGCTAGAGGGGGAGGGGGGTCGCAAGAGACCCAGTACTTC; CDR3aa: CSARGGGGSQETQYF
d_gene: -; j_gene: TRBJ1-1; abundance: many; v_gene: TRBV20-1; CDR3nt: TGCAGTGCCGGACGGGGTAAGAGCACTGAAGCTTTCTTT; CDR3aa: CSAGRGKSTEAFF
d_gene: -; j_gene: TRBJ2-3; abundance: many; v_gene: TRBV12-3/TRBV12-4; CDR3nt: TGTGCCAGCAGCTGGGACGGCCCCCCGGATACGCAGTATTTT; CDR3aa: CASSWDGPPDTQYF
d_gene: -; j_gene: TRBJ2-5; abundance: many; v_gene: TRBV12-3/TRBV12-4; CDR3nt: TGTGCCAGCAGTTTTGGGCAGAAGTACCAAGAGACCCAGTACTTC; CDR3aa: CASSFGQKYQETQYF
d_gene: -; j_gene: TRBJ2-3; abundance: -; v_gene: TRBV7-2; CDR3nt: TGTGCCAGCAGCTTAGACCAGGGCACAGATACGCAGTATTTT; CDR3aa: CASSLDQGTDTQYF
d_gene: -; j_gene: TRBJ2-1; abundance: few; v_gene: TRBV6-1; CDR3nt: TGTGCCAGCGGGGGGACCTACAATGAGCAGTTCTTC; CDR3aa: CASGGTYNEQFF
d_gene: TRBD1; j_gene: TRBJ2-3; abundance: -; v_gene: TRBV20-1; CDR3nt: TGCAGTGCTCCCGGGACAGGGGCAGATACGCAGTATTTT; CDR3aa: CSAPGTGADTQYF
d_gene: -; j_gene: TRBJ1-5; abundance: many; v_gene: TRBV12-3/TRBV12-4; CDR3nt: TGTGCCAGCAGTACCCAGGGAATCGGTCAGCCCCAGCATTTT; CDR3aa: CASSTQGIGQPQHF
d_gene: TRBD2; j_gene: TRBJ2-5; abundance: many; v_gene: TRBV18; CDR3nt: TGTGCCAGCTCACCCCGGCTAGCGGGGAATCAAGAGACCCAGTACTTC; CDR3aa: CASSPRLAGNQETQYF
d_gene: TRBD2; j_gene: TRBJ2-5; abundance: -; v_gene: TRBV12-3/TRBV12-4; CDR3nt: TGTGCCAGCAGTTTTGGAGCGGGGGGCCCCCAAGAGACCCAGTACTTC; CDR3aa: CASSFGAGGPQETQYF
d_gene: -; j_gene: TRBJ1-5; abundance: many; v_gene: TRBV2; CDR3nt: TGTGCCAGCAGGAAAGATGACAGAGAATATAGCAATCAGCCCCAGCATTTT; CDR3aa: CASRKDDREYSNQPQHF
d_gene: -; j_gene: TRBJ2-7; abundance: many; v_gene: TRBV12-3/TRBV12-4; CDR3nt: TGTGCCAGCAGTTTGGGGCAGGGCCTCTACGAGCAGTACTTC; CDR3aa: CASSLGQGLYEQYF
d_gene: -; j_gene: TRBJ1-4; abundance: few; v_gene: TRBV10-3; CDR3nt: TGTGCCATCAGTGAGCCGGGAACGCGAGAAAAACTGTTTTTT; CDR3aa: CAISEPGTREKLFF
d_gene: TRBD2; j_gene: TRBJ2-1; abundance: many; v_gene: TRBV20-1; CDR3nt: TGCAGTGCTCACAGCGGGGGATACAATGAGCAGTTCTTC; CDR3aa: CSAHSGGYNEQFF
d_gene: TRBD1; j_gene: TRBJ2-5; abundance: many; v_gene: TRBV6-1; CDR3nt: TGTGCCAGCAGACCATCAGGGGGACACCTTGCGGAGACCCAGTACTTC; CDR3aa: CASRPSGGHLAETQYF
d_gene: TRBD1; j_gene: TRBJ2-2; abundance: few; v_gene: TRBV5-1; CDR3nt: TGCGCCAGCAGCCAAGGACAGGGAAACATCCACACCGGGGAGCTGTTTTTT; CDR3aa: CASSQGQGNIHTGELFF
d_gene: TRBD1; j_gene: TRBJ1-1; abundance: many; v_gene: TRBV29-1; CDR3nt: TGCAGCGTTGTGATATCAGGGGGAATAACTGAAGCTTTCTTT; CDR3aa: CSVVISGGITEAFF
d_gene: -; j_gene: TRBJ2-2; abundance: -; v_gene: TRBV6-6; CDR3nt: TGTGCCAGCAGTGTTAAAAGAAGCGGGGAGCTGTTTTTT; CDR3aa: CASSVKRSGELFF
d_gene: -; j_gene: TRBJ2-1; abundance: few; v_gene: TRBV20-1; CDR3nt: TGCAGTGCTTCTACTAGCTTCAGTGAGCAGTTCTTC; CDR3aa: CSASTSFSEQFF
d_gene: -; j_gene: TRBJ2-7; abundance: -; v_gene: TRBV30; CDR3nt: TGTGCCTGGAGTACCACGAGAGGAGGGAGAATAGACGAGCAGTACTTC; CDR3aa: CAWSTTRGGRIDEQYF
d_gene: TRBD1; j_gene: TRBJ2-1; abundance: few; v_gene: TRBV20-1; CDR3nt: TGCAGTGCTAGGCCCAGGGGGCTAGGCAATGAGCAGTTCTTC; CDR3aa: CSARPRGLGNEQFF
d_gene: -; j_gene: TRBJ2-3; abundance: -; v_gene: TRBV29-1; CDR3nt: TGCAGCGTTGAAGGAGTCACAGATACGCAGTATTTT; CDR3aa: CSVEGVTDTQYF
d_gene: -; j_gene: TRBJ1-4; abundance: many; v_gene: TRBV20-1; CDR3nt: TGCAGTGCTAGCAAGGGTGGAGGTGAAAAACTGTTTTTT; CDR3aa: CSASKGGGEKLFF
d_gene: -; j_gene: TRBJ2-3; abundance: many; v_gene: TRBV27; CDR3nt: TGTGCCAGCAGTTTATATGGCAACACAGATACGCAGTATTTT; CDR3aa: CASSLYGNTDTQYF
d_gene: TRBD2; j_gene: TRBJ2-7; abundance: -; v_gene: TRBV20-1; CDR3nt: TGCAGTGCTACGCTTAGCGGGGCCCCTACCTACGAGCAGTACTTC; CDR3aa: CSATLSGAPTYEQYF
d_gene: -; j_gene: TRBJ2-1; abundance: -; v_gene: TRBV6-2/TRBV6-3; CDR3nt: TGTGCCAGCAGTTACGTGGGAAGCTCCTACAATGAGCAGTTCTTC; CDR3aa: CASSYVGSSYNEQFF
d_gene: -; j_gene: TRBJ2-2; abundance: -; v_gene: TRBV20-1; CDR3nt: TGCAGTGCAAGCAAAGATACCGGGGAGCTGTTTTTT; CDR3aa: CSASKDTGELFF
d_gene: -; j_gene: TRBJ2-3; abundance: many; v_gene: TRBV12-5; CDR3nt: TGTGCTAGTGGTTCCCAGGGCTGGGCAGATACGCAGTATTTT; CDR3aa: CASGSQGWADTQYF
d_gene: -; j_gene: TRBJ2-3; abundance: -; v_gene: TRBV3-1; CDR3nt: TGTGCCAGCAGCCAGAGGGGTCGGAGCACAGATACGCAGTATTTT; CDR3aa: CASSQRGRSTDTQYF
d_gene: TRBD1; j_gene: TRBJ2-7; abundance: few; v_gene: TRBV18; CDR3nt: TGTGCCAGCTCACCCGACAGGGCCCCCGAGCAGTACTTC; CDR3aa: CASSPDRAPEQYF
d_gene: -; j_gene: TRBJ2-3; abundance: many; v_gene: TRBV20-1; CDR3nt: TGCAGTGCTAGCGACAGGACAGTCACAGATACGCAGTATTTT; CDR3aa: CSASDRTVTDTQYF
d_gene: -; j_gene: TRBJ2-3; abundance: -; v_gene: TRBV5-1; CDR3nt: TGCGCCAGCAGCCTCCCCCTAGCTCAGGGGACAGATACGCAGTATTTT; CDR3aa: CASSLPLAQGTDTQYF
d_gene: TRBD1; j_gene: TRBJ2-1; abundance: -; v_gene: TRBV12-3/TRBV12-4; CDR3nt: TGTGCCAGCAGTTTCCCCCCAACAGGGGCCAATTCGGAGCAGTTCTTC; CDR3aa: CASSFPPTGANSEQFF
d_gene: -; j_gene: TRBJ2-5; abundance: -; v_gene: TRBV10-3; CDR3nt: TGTGCCATCAGTGTCAGCGCCCCGCTGGGGGAGACCCAGTACTTC; CDR3aa: CAISVSAPLGETQYF
d_gene: -; j_gene: TRBJ2-1; abundance: -; v_gene: TRBV15; CDR3nt: TGTGCCACCAGCATGAGGTGGGGGGGCTCGAGGAATGAGCAGTTCTTC; CDR3aa: CATSMRWGGSRNEQFF
d_gene: -; j_gene: TRBJ2-7; abundance: -; v_gene: TRBV18; CDR3nt: TGTGCCAGCTCCGACCGAGGGAGTCCCTCTAAGCAGTACTTC; CDR3aa: CASSDRGSPSKQYF
d_gene: -; j_gene: TRBJ2-7; abundance: -; v_gene: TRBV12-3/TRBV12-4; CDR3nt: TGTGCCAGCAGTTTCGGGACACCCACCGGGGGCGAGCAGTACTTC; CDR3aa: CASSFGTPTGGEQYF
d_gene: -; j_gene: TRBJ2-2; abundance: -; v_gene: TRBV6-5; CDR3nt: TGTGCCAGCAGTTACTTCAACACCGGGGAGCTGTTTTTT; CDR3aa: CASSYFNTGELFF
d_gene: -; j_gene: TRBJ2-2; abundance: many; v_gene: TRBV5-5; CDR3nt: TGTGCCAGCACCCCCCGAGGAACGAACACCGGGGAGCTGTTTTTT; CDR3aa: CASTPRGTNTGELFF
d_gene: TRBD2; j_gene: TRBJ2-5; abundance: -; v_gene: TRBV12-3/TRBV12-4; CDR3nt: TGTGCCAGCAGTGTCCTTCGGGGGGGGGAGACCCAGTACTTC; CDR3aa: CASSVLRGGETQYF
d_gene: -; j_gene: TRBJ2-1; abundance: many; v_gene: TRBV15; CDR3nt: TGTGCCACCAGCAACAGGGACAATGAGCAGTTCTTC; CDR3aa: CATSNRDNEQFF
d_gene: -; j_gene: TRBJ2-5; abundance: -; v_gene: TRBV6-1; CDR3nt: TGTGCCAGCAGTCCGAACACTGCCGTAGAGACCCAGTACTTC; CDR3aa: CASSPNTAVETQYF
d_gene: -; j_gene: TRBJ2-5; abundance: few; v_gene: TRBV15; CDR3nt: TGTGCCACCGGGGCCCCATACGGGGAGACCCAGTACTTC; CDR3aa: CATGAPYGETQYF
d_gene: TRBD1; j_gene: TRBJ2-1; abundance: -; v_gene: TRBV10-1; CDR3nt: TGCGCCAGCAGTAAACAGGGGATAGGGGGCACTTCCCATGAGCAGTTCTTC; CDR3aa: CASSKQGIGGTSHEQFF
d_gene: -; j_gene: TRBJ1-4; abundance: -; v_gene: TRBV29-1; CDR3nt: TGCAGCGTTGCCGGGGGGGAATCAGCGGCTAATGAAAAACTGTTTTTT; CDR3aa: CSVAGGESAANEKLFF
d_gene: TRBD2; j_gene: TRBJ2-5; abundance: -; v_gene: TRBV20-1; CDR3nt: TGCAGTGCTAGCCGGACTGCGGGGGGGAGTGAGACCCAGTACTTC; CDR3aa: CSASRTAGGSETQYF